This T cell receptor (beta chain) was recovered during a study of breast tumors, draining lymph nodes, adjacent tissues. This clonotype was detected a few times. As yet, its antigen is unknown. Since a much larger clone is just one base distant, this may be a read error. TCRdb re-called the multiplex PCR reads with MiXCR, one entry per CDR3 protein. The sample lists around 100,000 distinct CDR3 sequences; less than 25% were seen once. Samples came from axillary lymph nodes draining the breast cancer. Looked up from germline, CDR1 is SGHTA and CDR2 is FQGTGA. Trimming removed 8 bases at V and 6 bases at J, with 17 bases between. This CDR3 spans 14 amino acids. Regarding the study as a whole: Tumor and nontumor repertoires were significantly more similar in luminal-like than in basal-like breast cancer. Tumor TCR diversity was below lymph nodes but above nontumor tissue. Most tumor T cells seemingly derive from lymph node, then expand in tumor.

The chain links TRBV7-3 to TRBJ2-1; D not resolved. Material: axillary lymph node tissue. The TCR comes from a female donor with breast cancer. Some clones in this sample may be carry-over from other donors' samples. The DNA of the CDR3 is TGTGCCAGCGGCTCCTCCCTAGTGGGCAATGAGCAGTTCTTC. Amino acids: CASGSSLVGNEQFF.